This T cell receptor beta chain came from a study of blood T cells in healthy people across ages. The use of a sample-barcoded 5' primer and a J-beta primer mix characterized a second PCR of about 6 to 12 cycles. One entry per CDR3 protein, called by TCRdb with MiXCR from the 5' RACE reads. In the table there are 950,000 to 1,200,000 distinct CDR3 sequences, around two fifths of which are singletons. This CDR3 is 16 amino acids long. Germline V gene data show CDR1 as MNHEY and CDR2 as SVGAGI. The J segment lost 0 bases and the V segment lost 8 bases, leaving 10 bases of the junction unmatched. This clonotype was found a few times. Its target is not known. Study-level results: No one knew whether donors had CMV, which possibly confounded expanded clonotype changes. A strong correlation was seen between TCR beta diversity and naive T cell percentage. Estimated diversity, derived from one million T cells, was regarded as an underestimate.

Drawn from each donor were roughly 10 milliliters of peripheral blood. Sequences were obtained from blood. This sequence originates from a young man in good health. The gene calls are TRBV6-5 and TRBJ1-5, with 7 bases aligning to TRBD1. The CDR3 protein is CASPDDRAASNQPQHF. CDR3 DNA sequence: TGTGCCAGCCCCGATGACAGGGCCGCTAGCAATCAGCCCCAGCATTTT.